This TCR beta chain is drawn from a study of molecular identifiers for immune sequencing clone quantification. Broader study findings: Over 97% of effector molecules, but under 1% in naive cells, were held by clones with more than 20 RNA copies.

The CDR3 covers 15 residues. CDR1 is MNHEY, CDR2 SMNVEV, per germline (reference sequence). V shed 5 bases, J shed 7 bases, and the junction held 9 bases outside the gene matches. In TCRdb, the PCR reads were re-called with MiXCR into one record per CDR3 protein. The sample lists roughly 300,000 distinct CDR3 sequences, about 23% occurring once. In this sample, this clonotype turned up a few times. The antigen remains unidentified. The clonotype comes from a human donor in good health. Some libraries in this study had Jurkat cell RNA spiked in. V gene TRBV27 combines with J gene TRBJ2-2; 8 bases line up with TRBD1. Sample: naive CD8+ T cells from blood, with Jurkat cell RNA spiked in. Sample subset: FACS-sorted CD8+CD4-CCR7+CD45RA+ naive T cells. The CDR3 nucleotides read TGTGCCAGCAGTCCCCGGGACAGGTCGAGCGGGGAGCTGTTTTTT. This sequence encodes CASSPRDRSSGELFF.